The 26 T cell receptor beta chains below come from one sample, sequenced in a study of cytomegalovirus exposure and HLA in healthy donors. A multiplex PCR was run with 60 Vbeta primers and 13 Jbeta primers. Assay: immunoSEQ multiplex PCR; the TCRdb copy retains only in-frame clones and omits some. The data contain 150,000 or so clones, more than 60% of them singletons. Sequencing input: PBMCs. All receptors derive from a woman aged 50 to 65 in good health and CMV-seropositive.

In its sample, this clone was seen once. The chain carries TRBV28 and TRBJ2-7; D remains unclear. The germline V gene has CDR1 MDHEN and CDR2 SYDVKM. This CDR3 comprises 11 residues. Trimming removed 6 bases at V and 6 bases at J, with 9 bases between. The CDR3 DNA reads TGTGCCAGCAGCCTCTGGGCCGAGCAGTACTTC. Encoded protein: CASSLWAEQYF.

The chain has TRBV5-1 and TRBJ2-5, with TRBD2 as a possible D gene (5 bases). Per germline, CDR1 SGHRS and CDR2 YFSETQ. This CDR3 is 14 amino acids long. The V and J ends lost 0 bases and 3 bases respectively, with 9 bases between them. CDR3 sequence (DNA): TGCGCCAGCAGCTTGGATTCACTAGAAGAGACCCAGTACTTC. This encodes CASSLDSLEETQYF.

V usage is TRBV30 and J usage is TRBJ2-1, with D possibly TRBD1 on 6 matching bases. Germline V lookup: CDR1 GTSNPN, CDR2 SVGIG (reference sequence). CDR3 length equals 12 residues. V was pared by 5 bases and J by 5 bases, with 10 bases between. CDR3 DNA sequence: TGTGCCTGGGGAAGGACAGACAATGAGCAGTTCTTC. Its translation: CAWGRTDNEQFF.

The chain recombines TRBV18 with TRBJ2-1; TRBD2 agrees at 8 bases. V shed 3 bases and J 8 bases; nucleotides not matched to a gene: 9. The CDR3 spans 15 residues. Germline assignment: CDR1 KGHSH and CDR2 LQKENI. CDR3 in amino acids: CASSPSTGRAHEQFF. As DNA, the CDR3 is TGTGCCAGCTCACCGTCCACCGGGAGGGCCCATGAGCAGTTCTTC.

This clone has only a few counts. V is TRBV27 and J is TRBJ2-3; D possibly corresponds to TRBD2 (6 bases). The CDR3 totals 16 residues. The germline V gene has CDR1 MNHEY and CDR2 SMNVEV (reference sequence). The V gene lost 6 bases and the J gene lost 2 bases, with 18 bases spanning the gap. CDR3 nucleotide sequence: TGTGCCAGCAGACCCGGCGGGGTTCACTCCACAGATACGCAGTATTTT. Protein: CASRPGGVHSTDTQYF.

This chain links TRBV5-5 with TRBJ1-1; D remains unclear. The CDR3 is made up of 14 amino acids. V lost 1 base and J lost 0, with 7 bases in between. Germline CDR1 is SGHKS and CDR2 is YYEKEE (reference sequence). The CDR3 DNA follows: TGTGCCAGCAGCTTGAGCAAGATGAACACTGAAGCTTTCTTT. Amino acid sequence: CASSLSKMNTEAFF. Combining the CDR3 with reference TRBV5-5 and TRBJ1-1 gives the whole variable domain DAGVTQSPTHLIKTRGQQVTLRCSPISGHKSVSWYQQVLGQGPQFIFQYYEKEERGRGNFPDRFSARQFPNYSSELNVNALLLGDSALYLCASSLSKMNTEAFFGQGTRLTVV.

The rearrangement uses TRBV30 and TRBJ1-6; D might be TRBD1 (5 bases). V was trimmed by 8 bases and J by 7 bases, leaving 15 bases between them. Germline CDR1 reads GTSNPN; CDR2 reads SVGIG (reference sequence). This CDR3 is built from 13 residues. The CDR3 nucleotides are TGTGCCGGGACCGGGAGGGACAATTCACCCCTCCACTTT. Translation: CAGTGRDNSPLHF.

A note on this clone: This specimen includes other DNA sequences encoding the same CDR3. The chain couples TRBV28 to TRBJ1-2, with 8 bases fitting TRBD1. From germline, CDR1 is MDHEN and CDR2 SYDVKM. The CDR3 is 14 residues long. V lost 1 base to trimming and J lost 5 bases; unmatched junction nucleotides: 3. The CDR3 reads CASSLSTGGYGYTF. DNA of the CDR3: TGTGCCAGCAGTTTATCCACAGGGGGATATGGCTACACCTTC.

The rearrangement links TRBV5-4 to TRBJ2-3; D ambiguous. The V gene lost 0 bases and the J gene lost 9 bases, with 14 bases spanning the gap. CDR1 is SGHNT, CDR2 YYREEE, per germline (reference sequence). The CDR3 is made up of 14 amino acids. The CDR3 reads CASSLEAVPSTQYF. The CDR3 region has the DNA TGTGCCAGCAGCTTGGAGGCGGTTCCTTCAACGCAGTATTTT.

The chain has TRBV19 and TRBJ1-6; 7 nucleotides match TRBD1. This CDR3 has 16 amino acids. Looked up from germline, CDR1 is LNHDA and CDR2 is SQIVND (reference sequence). V was pared by 4 bases and J by 7 bases, with 10 bases of the junction left unmatched. Here the CDR3 DNA reads TGTGCCAGTAGTAGCGGGAGGGGACAGCAAAATTCACCCCTCCACTTT. This encodes CASSSGRGQQNSPLHF.

This chain joins TRBV29-1 and TRBJ2-5; 10 bases are shared with TRBD2. The J call may be incorrect, as the DNA end agrees better with TRBJ2-7. The CDR3 has 13 residues. Germline CDR1 SQVTM, CDR2 ANQGSEA. The CDR3 is CSVEIAGGYEQYF. The CDR3 DNA is TGCAGCGTTGAAATAGCGGGGGGCTACGAGCAGTACTTC.

The chain combines TRBV27 with TRBJ1-4, with D perhaps matching TRBD1 (6 bases). Looked up from germline, CDR1 is MNHEY and CDR2 is SMNVEV (reference sequence). The CDR3 covers 14 residues. Trimming took off 3 bases at V and 5 bases at J, with 10 bases between the two ends. The CDR3 nucleotides read TGTGCCAGCAGTTTTCGTGGGGGCAATGAAAAACTGTTTTTT. Translated, it gives CASSFRGGNEKLFF.

This sequence joins TRBV29-1 and TRBJ2-7; TRBD1 matches at 9 bases. Germline V CDR1 and CDR2: SQVTM, ANQGSEA. Trimming took 7 bases from V and 6 from J; bases not matched to a gene: 7. The CDR3 runs to 12 residues. For the CDR3, the DNA is TGCAGCGCTTCGTGGGACAGGGCCGAGCAGTACTTC. It is translated as CSASWDRAEQYF.

J is TRBJ1-5 and V is TRBV5-6; weak D call: TRBD1 (5 bases). This CDR3 has 13 amino acids. Per germline, CDR1 SGHDT and CDR2 YYEEEE. Trimming removed 0 bases at V and 7 bases at J, with 8 bases between. The chain's CDR3 is CASSLAGFQPQHF. The CDR3 DNA reads TGTGCCAGCAGCTTGGCAGGGTTCCAGCCCCAGCATTTT.

This clone was detected only once. J is TRBJ2-1 and V is TRBV20-1, with D tentatively TRBD2 (5 bases). CDR1 is DFQATT, CDR2 SNEGSKA, per germline (reference sequence). The V end lost 5 bases, the J end lost 10 bases, and 12 bases lay between the germline ends. The CDR3 length is 11 residues. This CDR3 is CSAGYSGEQFF. The CDR3 bases are TGCAGTGCTGGGTACTCGGGAGAGCAGTTCTTC.

The rearrangement joins TRBV30 to TRBJ1-1; D gene uncertain. The CDR3 spans 14 residues. Germline CDR1 reads GTSNPN; CDR2 reads SVGIG (reference sequence). The V end was cut by 4 bases, the J end by 3 bases, with 15 bases between. DNA for the CDR3: TGTGCCTGGACTACTTACCGGGTGCACACTGAAGCTTTCTTT. The encoded protein is CAWTTYRVHTEAFF.

CDR3 nucleotide sequence: TGTGCCAGCTCACCTCAAAGAACTTTAGGACAGGGGGCAGATGGCTACACCTTC. The encoded protein is CASSPQRTLGQGADGYTF. This chain connects TRBV18 to TRBJ1-2, with 11 nucleotides matching TRBD1. J was trimmed by 6 bases and V by 3 bases; bases with no gene match: 15. Per germline, CDR1 KGHSH and CDR2 LQKENI. CDR3 length: 18 residues.

This rearrangement joins TRBV27 to TRBJ1-5; no clear D gene. Trimming cost V 5 bases and J 7 bases, with 12 bases left between them. Germline loops: CDR1 MNHEY, CDR2 SMNVEV (reference sequence). CDR3 size: 13 residues. CDR3 in DNA: TGTGCCAGCAGTCCCCGCCGAGGGCAGCCCCAGCATTTT. Protein sequence: CASSPRRGQPQHF.

The chain links TRBV6-1 to TRBJ2-7; 10 bases line up with TRBD1. Germline CDR1 reads MNHNS; CDR2 reads SASEGT. This CDR3 region has 14 residues. Unmatched junction bases numbered 6, after V lost 10 bases and J lost 0 bases. The CDR3 spells CATHRTGGSYEQYF. CDR3 DNA: TGTGCCACCCATCGGACAGGGGGCTCCTACGAGCAGTACTTC.

The V gene is TRBV7-2, the J gene TRBJ2-1; D might be TRBD1 (6 bases). V gave up 2 bases and J gave up 0 bases, with 14 bases separating them. The CDR3 has 17 amino acids. Germline CDR1 reads SGHTA; CDR2 reads FQGNSA. CDR3: CASSLKRDTLSYNEQFF. CDR3 in DNA: TGTGCCAGCAGCTTAAAGAGGGACACCCTCTCCTACAATGAGCAGTTCTTC.

The rearrangement uses TRBV28 and TRBJ1-5; a weak D match, TRBD1 (5 bases). Germline values: CDR1 MDHEN, CDR2 SYDVKM. CDR3 length: 21 amino acids. The CDR3 reads CGPGSGGYPGSDHNSNQPQHF. CDR3 DNA: TGTGGCCCCGGTTCGGGGGGGTATCCCGGTTCGGACCACAATAGCAATCAGCCCCAGCATTTT. Filled out from reference TRBV28 and TRBJ1-5, the complete variable domain reads DVKVTQSSRYLVKRTGEKVFLECVQDMDHENMFWYRQDPGLGLRLIYFSYDVKMKEKGDIPEGYSVSREKKERFSLILESASTNQTSMYLCGPGSGGYPGSDHNSNQPQHFGDGTRLSIL.

V usage is TRBV28 and J usage is TRBJ2-1, with TRBD2 matching over 14 bases. After removal of 3 bases from V and 6 bases from J, the junction contained 10 bases not matched to a gene. The germline V gene has CDR1 MDHEN and CDR2 SYDVKM. The CDR3 extends over 18 amino acids. The CDR3 is CASSFVGGGLAGVNEQFF. The CDR3 DNA follows: TGTGCCAGCAGTTTCGTCGGGGGGGGACTAGCGGGAGTCAATGAGCAGTTCTTC.

This clone occurred a few times. The chain employs TRBV7-2 and TRBJ1-1; D uncertain. V was cut by 1 base and J by 4 bases, with 7 bases left in between. The CDR3 covers 13 residues. Germline loops: CDR1 SGHTA, CDR2 FQGNSA. In DNA, the CDR3 is TGTGCCAGCAGCTTAGACCACTTCACTGAAGCTTTCTTT. This sequence encodes CASSLDHFTEAFF.

For this clone: This sample includes further DNA sequences coding for the same CDR3. The chain links TRBV18 to TRBJ1-2, with a possible D match to TRBD1 (6 bases). Germline CDR1 reads KGHSH; CDR2 reads LQKENI. Trimming stripped 0 bases from V and 2 bases from J, with 10 bases between. CDR3 length: 15 amino acids. The CDR3 region has the DNA TGTGCCAGCTCACCACCGGGGCAGGGGAACTATGGCTACACCTTC. Translation: CASSPPGQGNYGYTF.

The chain joins TRBV7-6 to TRBJ2-1; 11 bases line up with TRBD2. This CDR3 region has 18 residues. Germline CDR1 reads SGHVS; CDR2 reads FNYEAQ. The V segment lost 1 base and the J segment 7 bases; nucleotides outside the gene matches: 12. The CDR3 sequence is CASSLVLAGGFYGNEQFF. The DNA of the CDR3 is TGTGCCAGCAGCTTAGTTCTAGCGGGAGGTTTTTACGGGAATGAGCAGTTCTTC.

Only a few counts were recorded for this clone. This chain uses TRBV9 with TRBJ1-2; a weak D match, TRBD1 (6 bases). The V gene lost 0 bases and the J gene lost 2 bases, with 11 bases spanning the gap. Germline-derived CDR1 and CDR2 are SGDLS and YYNGEE. The CDR3 runs 15 residues. DNA of the CDR3: TGTGCCAGCAGCGTAGCCGGGGGGCAGAACTATGGCTACACCTTC. This translates into CASSVAGGQNYGYTF.